This TCR beta chain originates from a study of blood T cell repertoires in COVID-19. Study-wide background: The analysed material was cDNA or gDNA that came from T cells, B-cell-depleted T cells, or PBMCs.

Germline lookup yields CDR1 SGHTA and CDR2 FQGNSA. The CDR3 loop spans 18 amino acids. V was pared by 3 bases and J by 4 bases, with 8 bases of the junction left unmatched. The table came from immunoSEQ multiplex PCR; TCRdb's copy has only in-frame clones and leaves some out. The sample comprises about 310,000 clones, around 91% of which are singletons, and over 8% rests with the top ten. In terms of age and location, participants ranged from roughly 18 to 100 years and lived in about 25 US areas. This clone was detected only a few times. The gene calls are TRBV7-2 and TRBJ2-3, with 15 positions matching TRBD2. Sequenced sample: PBMCs or T cells enriched from blood (not recorded which). The sequence derives from a woman aged 40 to 50 who had recovered from COVID-19. CDR3 DNA: TGTGCCAGCAGCTTTAAAGGGACTAGCGGGGGGCCTTCAGATACGCAGTATTTT. It encodes CASSFKGTSGGPSDTQYF.